This T cell receptor beta chain emerged from a study of T cell responses to AZD1222 COVID-19 vaccine. General observations from the study: Donors were mostly white British, more females; clonal diversity possibly underestimated. Targeting of unmutated variant regions was reportedly seen in nearly half of spike-specific TCRs. All repertoire sampling was performed exclusively after the peak T cell response.

As to this clone: Its antigen is unknown.

Only in-frame clones appear in the TCRdb table, and some are missing; sequencing was by immunoSEQ multiplex PCR. This table holds about 150,000 clones, more than 90% found once. The sample was peripheral blood, taken 28 days after the second AZD1222 dose. This sequence originates from an adult who received the AZD1222 COVID-19 vaccine.

The CDR3 protein is CASSQGAGRFTGELFF. Here the CDR3 DNA reads TGCGCCAGCAGCCAAGGGGCTGGCCGTTTCACCGGGGAGCTGTTTTTT. The rearrangement links TRBV4-3 to TRBJ2-2; no clear D. Germline CDR1 is LGHNA and CDR2 is YSLEER. The CDR3 contains 16 residues. V was cut by 1 base and J by 4 bases, with 13 bases left in between.